Detailed here is one T cell receptor (beta chain). After removal of 2 bases from V and 4 bases from J, the junction contained 7 bases not matched to a gene. Germline V CDR1 and CDR2: MNHNS, SASEGT. The CDR3 is 16 residues long. This specimen comes from a study of glioma-infiltrating T cells after dendritic cell vaccination. Time point here: after dendritic cell vaccination, including at tumor progression/relapse. Profiled with immunoSEQ multiplex PCR; TCRdb holds only in-frame clones, not every one. This sample yields 20,000 to 30,000 clones, of which approximately 89% are seen a single time; about 3.2% belongs to the top ten.

The clonotype originates from a human donor with glioblastoma. This chain links TRBV6-1 with TRBJ1-2, with 10 bases matching TRBD1. The starting material was blood, obtained after dendritic cell vaccination. The CDR3 loop is CASSELGTGASYGYTF. CDR3 sequence (DNA): TGTGCCAGCAGTGAATTGGGGACAGGGGCCAGCTATGGCTACACCTTC.